This T cell receptor beta chain was documented in a study of T cell responses to AZD1222 COVID-19 vaccine. The table came from immunoSEQ multiplex PCR; TCRdb's copy has only in-frame clones and leaves some out. This table has over 100,000 clones, approximately 90% appearing once. V was clipped by 3 bases and J by 5 bases; unmatched bases: 9. Per the germline V gene, CDR1 is MNHEY and CDR2 is SVGEGT. The CDR3 is 15 residues long. Study-wide results and caveats: Samples come after the peak T cell response, not at day 14.

Remarks on this clone: The target antigen is unknown.

This clonotype was obtained from an adult in good health. The V gene is TRBV6-2 or TRBV6-3, the J gene TRBJ2-5, with 7 bases identical to TRBD2. The sequences come from peripheral blood, collected on day 0 of AZD1222 vaccination. This CDR3 reads CASSYRLADGETQYF. The CDR3 DNA follows: TGTGCCAGCAGTTATCGGCTAGCGGATGGGGAGACCCAGTACTTC.